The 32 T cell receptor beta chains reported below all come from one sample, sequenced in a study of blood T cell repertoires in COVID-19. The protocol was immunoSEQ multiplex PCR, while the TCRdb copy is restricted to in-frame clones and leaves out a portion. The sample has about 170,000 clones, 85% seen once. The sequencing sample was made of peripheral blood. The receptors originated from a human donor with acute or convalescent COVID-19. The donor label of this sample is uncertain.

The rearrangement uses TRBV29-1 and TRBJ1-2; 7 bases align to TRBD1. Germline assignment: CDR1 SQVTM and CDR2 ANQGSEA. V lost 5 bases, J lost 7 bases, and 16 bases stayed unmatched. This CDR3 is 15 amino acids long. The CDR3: CSVRIGGRTEGGYTF. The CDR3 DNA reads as TGCAGCGTTAGGATAGGGGGCCGGACGGAGGGTGGCTACACCTTC.

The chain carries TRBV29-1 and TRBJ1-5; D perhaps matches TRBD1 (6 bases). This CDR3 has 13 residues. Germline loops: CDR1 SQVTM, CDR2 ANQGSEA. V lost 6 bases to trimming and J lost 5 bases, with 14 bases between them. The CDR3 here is CSVTAGVDQPQHF. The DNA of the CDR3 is TGCAGCGTGACCGCAGGGGTCGATCAGCCCCAGCATTTT.

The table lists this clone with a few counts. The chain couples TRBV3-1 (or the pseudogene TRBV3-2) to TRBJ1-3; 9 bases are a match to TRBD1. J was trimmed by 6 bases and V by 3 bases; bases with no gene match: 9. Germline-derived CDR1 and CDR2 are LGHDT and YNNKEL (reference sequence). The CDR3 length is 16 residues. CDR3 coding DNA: TGTGCCAGCAGCCATGGAGGCCGGGACAGGGTAAACACCATATATTTT. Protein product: CASSHGGRDRVNTIYF.

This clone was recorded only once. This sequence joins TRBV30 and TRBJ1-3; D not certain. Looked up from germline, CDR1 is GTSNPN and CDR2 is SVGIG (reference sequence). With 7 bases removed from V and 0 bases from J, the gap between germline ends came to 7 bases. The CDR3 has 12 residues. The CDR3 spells CAYTDSGNTIYF. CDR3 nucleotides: TGTGCCTACACAGACTCTGGAAACACCATATATTTT. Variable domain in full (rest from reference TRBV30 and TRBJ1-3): SQTIHQWPATLVQPVGSPLSLECTVEGTSNPNLYWYRQAAGRGLQLLFYSVGIGQISSEVPQNLSASRPQDRQFILSSKKLLLSDSGFYLCAYTDSGNTIYFGEGSWLTVV.

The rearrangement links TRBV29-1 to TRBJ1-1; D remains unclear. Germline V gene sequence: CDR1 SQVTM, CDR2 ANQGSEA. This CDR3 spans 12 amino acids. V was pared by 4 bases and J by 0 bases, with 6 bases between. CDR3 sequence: CSVGGMNTEAFF. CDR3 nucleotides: TGCAGCGTTGGCGGCATGAACACTGAAGCTTTCTTT.

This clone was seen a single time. The CDR3 sequence is CASSEGLAGGPYNEQFF. DNA for the CDR3: TGTGCCAGCAGTGAGGGCCTAGCGGGGGGGCCGTACAATGAGCAGTTCTTC. The chain employs TRBV2 and TRBJ2-1; TRBD2 aligns across 12 bases. J lost 4 bases, V lost 3 bases, and 7 bases had no gene match. Germline V gene lookup returns CDR1 SNHLY and CDR2 FYNNEI. This CDR3 is 17 amino acids long.

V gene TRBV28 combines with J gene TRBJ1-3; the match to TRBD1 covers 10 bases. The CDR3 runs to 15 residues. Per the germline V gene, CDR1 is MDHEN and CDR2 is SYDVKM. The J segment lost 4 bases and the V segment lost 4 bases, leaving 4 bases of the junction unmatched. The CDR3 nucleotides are TGTGCCAGCAGTTCGACAGGGGGCGCGGGAAACACCATATATTTT. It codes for CASSSTGGAGNTIYF.

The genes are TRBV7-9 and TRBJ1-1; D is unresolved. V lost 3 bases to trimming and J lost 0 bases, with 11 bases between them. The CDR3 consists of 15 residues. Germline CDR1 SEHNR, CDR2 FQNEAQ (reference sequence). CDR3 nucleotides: TGTGCCAGCAGCTTCGGTAGACATTTGAACACTGAAGCTTTCTTT. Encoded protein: CASSFGRHLNTEAFF.

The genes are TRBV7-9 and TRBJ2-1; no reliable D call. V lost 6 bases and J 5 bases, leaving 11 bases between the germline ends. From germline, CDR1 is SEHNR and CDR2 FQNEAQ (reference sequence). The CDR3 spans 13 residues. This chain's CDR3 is CASREIPHNEQFF. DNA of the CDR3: TGTGCCAGCAGAGAGATCCCCCACAATGAGCAGTTCTTC.

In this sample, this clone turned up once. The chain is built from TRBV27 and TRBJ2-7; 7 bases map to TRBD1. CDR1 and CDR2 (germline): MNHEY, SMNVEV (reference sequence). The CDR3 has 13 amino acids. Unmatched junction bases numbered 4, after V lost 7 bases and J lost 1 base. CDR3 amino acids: CASKRTGSYEQYF. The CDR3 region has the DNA TGTGCCAGCAAGAGGACAGGTTCCTACGAGCAGTACTTC.

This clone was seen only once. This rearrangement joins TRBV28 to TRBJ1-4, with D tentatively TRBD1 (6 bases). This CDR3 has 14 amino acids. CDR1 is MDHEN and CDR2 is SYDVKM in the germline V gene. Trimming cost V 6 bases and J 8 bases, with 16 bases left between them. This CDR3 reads CASSSGVSGEKLFF. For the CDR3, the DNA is TGTGCCAGCAGCTCAGGGGTTTCAGGGGAAAAACTGTTTTTT.

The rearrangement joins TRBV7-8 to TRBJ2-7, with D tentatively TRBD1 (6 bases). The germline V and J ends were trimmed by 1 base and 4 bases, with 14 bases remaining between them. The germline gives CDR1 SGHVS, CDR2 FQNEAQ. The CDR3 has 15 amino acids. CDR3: CASSLVLQGKYEQYF. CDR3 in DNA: TGTGCCAGCAGCTTAGTGTTACAGGGCAAGTACGAGCAGTACTTC.

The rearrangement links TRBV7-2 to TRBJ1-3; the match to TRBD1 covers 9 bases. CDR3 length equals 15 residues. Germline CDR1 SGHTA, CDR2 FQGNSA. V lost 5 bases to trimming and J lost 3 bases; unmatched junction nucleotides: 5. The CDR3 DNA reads TGTGCCAGCAGCAACGACAGGGGGTATGGAAACACCATATATTTT. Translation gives CASSNDRGYGNTIYF.

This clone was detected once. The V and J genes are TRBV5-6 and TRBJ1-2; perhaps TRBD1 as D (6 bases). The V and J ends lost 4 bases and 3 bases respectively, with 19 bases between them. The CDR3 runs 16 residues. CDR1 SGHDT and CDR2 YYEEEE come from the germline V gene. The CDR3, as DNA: TGTGCCAGCAGCCCACTGATTCGACAGGAATACTATGGCTACACCTTC. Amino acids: CASSPLIRQEYYGYTF.

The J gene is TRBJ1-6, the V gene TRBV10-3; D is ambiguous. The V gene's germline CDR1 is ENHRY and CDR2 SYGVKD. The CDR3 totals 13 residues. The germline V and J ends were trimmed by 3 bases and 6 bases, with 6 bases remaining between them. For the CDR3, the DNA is TGTGCCATCAGTGATATCGGTAATTCACCCCTCCACTTT. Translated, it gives CAISDIGNSPLHF.

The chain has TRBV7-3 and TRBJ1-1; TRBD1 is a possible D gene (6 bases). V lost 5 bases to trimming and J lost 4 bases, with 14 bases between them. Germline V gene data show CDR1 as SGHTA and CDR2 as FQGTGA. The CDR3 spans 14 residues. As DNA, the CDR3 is TGTGCCAGCAGCCCTACAGGGATGGGCACTGAAGCTTTCTTT. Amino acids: CASSPTGMGTEAFF.

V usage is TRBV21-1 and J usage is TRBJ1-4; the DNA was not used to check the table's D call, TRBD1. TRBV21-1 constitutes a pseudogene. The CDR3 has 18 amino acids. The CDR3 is CASSPTGGRQGAAEKLFF. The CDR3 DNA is TGTGCCAGCAGCCCTACGGGGGGTCGACAGGGGGCAGCTGAAAAACTGTTTTTT.

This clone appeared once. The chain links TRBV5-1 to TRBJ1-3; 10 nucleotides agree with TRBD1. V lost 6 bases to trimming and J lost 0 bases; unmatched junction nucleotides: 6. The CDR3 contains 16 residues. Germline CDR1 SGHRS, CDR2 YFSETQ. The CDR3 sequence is CASTSGTGASGNTIYF. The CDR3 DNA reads TGCGCCAGCACCTCCGGGACAGGGGCCTCTGGAAACACCATATATTTT.

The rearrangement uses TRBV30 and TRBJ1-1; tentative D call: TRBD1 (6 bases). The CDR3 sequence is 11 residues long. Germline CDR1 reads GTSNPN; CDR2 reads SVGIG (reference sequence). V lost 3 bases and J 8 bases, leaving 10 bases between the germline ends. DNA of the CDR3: TGTGCCTGGAGCATCGACAGGGAAGCTTTCTTT. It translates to CAWSIDREAFF.

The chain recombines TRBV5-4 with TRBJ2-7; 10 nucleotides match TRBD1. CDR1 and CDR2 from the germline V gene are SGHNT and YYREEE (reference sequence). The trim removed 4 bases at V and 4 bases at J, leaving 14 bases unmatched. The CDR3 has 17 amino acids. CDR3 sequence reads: CASSPHPQTGGAYEQYF. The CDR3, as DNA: TGTGCCAGCAGCCCCCACCCACAGACAGGGGGCGCATACGAGCAGTACTTC.

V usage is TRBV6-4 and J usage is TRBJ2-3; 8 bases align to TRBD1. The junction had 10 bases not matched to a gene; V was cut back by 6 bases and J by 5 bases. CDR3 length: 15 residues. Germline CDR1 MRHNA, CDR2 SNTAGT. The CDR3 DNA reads TGTGCCAGCAGCGAGTTCGGACAGGGTGTAGATACGCAGTATTTT. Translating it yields CASSEFGQGVDTQYF.

The CDR3 reads CSVVVGPYGYTF. The DNA for the CDR3 is TGCAGCGTTGTAGTGGGCCCCTATGGCTACACCTTC. The chain carries TRBV29-1 and TRBJ1-2; D uncertain. The V end lost 4 bases, the J end lost 4 bases, and 10 bases lay between the germline ends. Germline V CDR1 and CDR2: SQVTM, ANQGSEA. There are 12 residues in the CDR3.

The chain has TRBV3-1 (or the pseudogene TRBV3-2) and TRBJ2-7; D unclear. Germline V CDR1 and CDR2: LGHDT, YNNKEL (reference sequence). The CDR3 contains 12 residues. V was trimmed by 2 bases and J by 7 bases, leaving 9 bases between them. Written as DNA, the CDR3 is TGTGCCAGCAGCCAAAGAGGTAAAGAGCAGTACTTC. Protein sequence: CASSQRGKEQYF.

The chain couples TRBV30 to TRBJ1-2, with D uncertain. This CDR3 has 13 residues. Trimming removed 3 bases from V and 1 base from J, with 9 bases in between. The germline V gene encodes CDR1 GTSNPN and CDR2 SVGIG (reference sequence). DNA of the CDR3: TGTGCCTGGAGCGTGCAGAATAACTATGGCTACACCTTC. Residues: CAWSVQNNYGYTF.

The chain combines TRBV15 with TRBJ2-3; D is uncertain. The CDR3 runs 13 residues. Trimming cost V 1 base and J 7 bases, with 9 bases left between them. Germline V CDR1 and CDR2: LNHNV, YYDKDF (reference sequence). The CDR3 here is CATSRGRPNTQYF. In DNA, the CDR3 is TGTGCCACCAGCAGAGGCCGTCCTAATACGCAGTATTTT.

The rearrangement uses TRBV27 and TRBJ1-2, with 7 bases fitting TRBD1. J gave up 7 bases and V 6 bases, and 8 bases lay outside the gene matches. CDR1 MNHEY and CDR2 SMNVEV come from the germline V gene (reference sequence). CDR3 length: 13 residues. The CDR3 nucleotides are TGTGCCAGCAGCTACAGGGGAAGTGGTGGCTACACCTTC. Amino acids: CASSYRGSGGYTF.

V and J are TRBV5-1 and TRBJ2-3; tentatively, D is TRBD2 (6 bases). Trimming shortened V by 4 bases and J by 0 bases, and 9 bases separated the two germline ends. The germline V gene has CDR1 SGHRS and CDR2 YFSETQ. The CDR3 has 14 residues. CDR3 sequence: CASSGTPSTDTQYF. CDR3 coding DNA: TGCGCCAGCAGCGGGACTCCTAGCACAGATACGCAGTATTTT.

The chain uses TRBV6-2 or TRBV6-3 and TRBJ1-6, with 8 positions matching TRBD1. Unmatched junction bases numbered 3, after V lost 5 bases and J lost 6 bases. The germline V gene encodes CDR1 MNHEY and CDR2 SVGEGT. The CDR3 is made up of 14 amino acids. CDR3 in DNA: TGTGCCAGCAGTCATGACAGGGGTAATTCACCCCTCCACTTT. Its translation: CASSHDRGNSPLHF.

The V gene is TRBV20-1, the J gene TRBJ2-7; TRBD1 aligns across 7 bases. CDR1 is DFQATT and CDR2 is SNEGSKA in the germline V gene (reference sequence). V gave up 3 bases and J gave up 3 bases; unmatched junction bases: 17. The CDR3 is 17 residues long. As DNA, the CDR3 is TGCAGTGCTAGTGGATCATTCTGGACAGGAGGCGGCTACGAGCAGTACTTC. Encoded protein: CSASGSFWTGGGYEQYF.

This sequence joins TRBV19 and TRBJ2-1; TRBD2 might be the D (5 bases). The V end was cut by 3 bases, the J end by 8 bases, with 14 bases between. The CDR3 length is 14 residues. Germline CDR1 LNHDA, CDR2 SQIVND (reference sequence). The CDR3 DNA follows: TGTGCCAGTAGTATTCCCTGGAGGTTGGATGAGCAGTTCTTC. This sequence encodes CASSIPWRLDEQFF.

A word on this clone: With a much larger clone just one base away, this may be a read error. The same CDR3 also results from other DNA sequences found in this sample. CDR3 nucleotides: TGTGCCAGCAGCCAAGATCAACTCGCGGGGGGGCCAAACACCGGGGAGCTGTTTTTT. Translated, it gives CASSQDQLAGGPNTGELFF. The chain carries TRBV3-1 (or the pseudogene TRBV3-2) and TRBJ2-2; 9 bases map to TRBD2. CDR1 and CDR2 (germline): LGHDT, YNNKEL (reference sequence). The CDR3 contains 19 residues. V dropped 0 bases and J dropped 2; count of bases not matched to a gene: 10.

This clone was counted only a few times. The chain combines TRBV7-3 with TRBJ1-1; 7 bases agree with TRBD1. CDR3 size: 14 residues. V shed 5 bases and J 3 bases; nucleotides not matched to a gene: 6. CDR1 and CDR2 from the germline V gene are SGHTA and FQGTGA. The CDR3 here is CASSPGQTHTEAFF. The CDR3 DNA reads TGTGCCAGCAGCCCGGGACAGACGCACACTGAAGCTTTCTTT.